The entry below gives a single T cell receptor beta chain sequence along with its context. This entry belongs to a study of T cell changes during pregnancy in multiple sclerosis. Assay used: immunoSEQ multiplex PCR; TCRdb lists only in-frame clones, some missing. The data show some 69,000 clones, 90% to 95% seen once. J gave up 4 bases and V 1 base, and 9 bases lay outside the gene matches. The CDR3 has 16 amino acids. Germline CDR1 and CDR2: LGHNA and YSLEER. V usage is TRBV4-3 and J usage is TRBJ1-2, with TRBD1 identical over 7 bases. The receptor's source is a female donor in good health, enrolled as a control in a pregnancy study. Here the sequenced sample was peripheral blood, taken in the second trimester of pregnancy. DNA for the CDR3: TGCGCCAGCAGCCAAGCCACCGGACAGGCCTTCTATGGCTACACCTTC. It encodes CASSQATGQAFYGYTF.